The sequence of this TCR beta chain was determined in a study of blood T cell repertoires in COVID-19. Measured with immunoSEQ multiplex PCR; TCRdb has only the in-frame clones, and not every one. The table includes about 220,000 clones, roughly 89% detected once. V was clipped by 0 bases and J by 4 bases, with 7 bases between them. CDR3 length equals 14 residues. The germline gives CDR1 LGHDT, CDR2 YNNKEL (reference sequence). The sequenced material came from PBMCs or T cells enriched from blood (not recorded which). The V and J genes are TRBV3-1 (or the pseudogene TRBV3-2) and TRBJ2-4; maybe TRBD1 (6 bases). The clonotype comes from a man between 25 and 39 years old who had been exposed to COVID-19. This chain's CDR3 is CASSQDRGKNIQYF. The CDR3 DNA reads TGTGCCAGCAGCCAAGACAGGGGAAAAAACATTCAGTACTTC.